This T cell receptor (beta chain) was obtained from a study of blood T cell repertoires in COVID-19. The germline V gene has CDR1 KGHSH and CDR2 LQKENI. The V end lost 2 bases, the J end lost 5 bases, and 15 bases lay between the germline ends. CDR3 length: 15 amino acids. Clones were sequenced by immunoSEQ multiplex PCR, and TCRdb holds only the in-frame ones, with some missing. There are under 130,000 clones in the sample; 80% to 90% occur only once, and approximately 10% lies in the top ten. This TCR came from a woman in her 70s with acute or convalescent COVID-19. The chain has TRBV18 and TRBJ1-2, with D possibly being TRBD1 (5 bases). Source material: peripheral blood. CDR3 DNA: TGTGCCAGCTCACCAATCCCGGACACGGAGTATGGCTACACCTTC. This encodes CASSPIPDTEYGYTF.